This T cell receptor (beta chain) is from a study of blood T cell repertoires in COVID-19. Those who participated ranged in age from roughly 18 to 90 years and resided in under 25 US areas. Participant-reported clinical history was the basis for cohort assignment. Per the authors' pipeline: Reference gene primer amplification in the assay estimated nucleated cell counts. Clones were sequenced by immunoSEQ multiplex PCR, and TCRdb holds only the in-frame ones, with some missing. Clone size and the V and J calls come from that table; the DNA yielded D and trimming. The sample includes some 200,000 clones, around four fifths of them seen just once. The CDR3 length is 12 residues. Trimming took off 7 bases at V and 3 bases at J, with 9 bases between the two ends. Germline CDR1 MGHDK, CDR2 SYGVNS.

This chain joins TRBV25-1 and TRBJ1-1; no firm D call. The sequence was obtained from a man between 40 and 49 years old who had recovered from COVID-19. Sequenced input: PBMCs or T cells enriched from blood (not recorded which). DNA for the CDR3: TGTGCCAGCAATAGAGGATACACTGAAGCTTTCTTT. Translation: CASNRGYTEAFF.